This entry concerns a single TCR beta chain. Its antigen remains unidentified. The record has no base qualities; no much larger clone is one base away. This sample was taken from a study of radiation and T cells in renal cell carcinoma (TCRdb year 2020). Study-level background: The samples were drawn from a clinical trial, where primary renal cell carcinomas were treated with 15 Gy of stereotactic body radiation therapy and then removed by nephrectomy 4 weeks afterward. In total, approximately 54 samples, comprising 26 tumors and some 27 peripheral blood samples, were subjected to TCR beta sequencing. In the approximately 53 samples combined, roughly 4.4 million unique CDR3 nucleotide sequences were found, encoding roughly 2,500,000 unique CDR3 amino acid sequences. On the study overall, not on this receptor specifically: In blood, the top tumor clonotypes increased between baseline and 2 weeks post-radiation and then shrank by 4 weeks, which suggests that tumor-resident clones expanded only transiently. Changes in the blood repertoire were not tracked past 4 weeks after treatment. Because the trial had a single-armed design, the trial could not examine how radiation dose or scheduling affected the TCR repertoire. Because no pretreatment tumor biopsies were available, whether clonotypes were present in the tumor at baseline could not be determined.

In light of the paper, this sample's time point label describes: baseline pretreatment blood. Taken with the paper, the label for treatment or condition translates to: 15 Gy SBRT to primary tumor, nephrectomy 4 weeks later. Serial peripheral blood from radiation-treated patients was sampled at baseline, 2 weeks and 4 weeks after SBRT to track tumor-enriched clonotypes. All patients had renal cell carcinoma with clear cell pathology. The QIAamp DNA Blood Mini Kit (Qiagen) was used to prepare genomic DNA for TCR sequencing. Only samples passing all quality control checks were included in the analyses. Via the germline V gene, CDR1 is KGHSH and CDR2 LQKENI. The CDR3 goes from the cysteine to the phenylalanine over 15 residues. Kept here is only the CDR3 DNA, which spans 45 bases and is read in frame from base 1. V loses 6 bases at its end and J loses 3 bases; junction bases beyond the gene matches: 6.

The immunoSEQ kit was used, according to the manufacturer's recommendations, to generate TCR beta libraries from genomic DNA. To prepare libraries, a first multiplex PCR with proprietary primers was run, followed by a second PCR that added unique barcodes, and a bead cleanup was done after each round. A kit-provided positive control reaction and a negative control reaction were included in every sample batch. The final libraries were assessed on an Agilent 4200 TapeStation D1000 ScreenTape, pooled by volume, and quantified by qPCR. Sequencing ran on an Illumina NextSeq500 with a MidOutput 150-cycle cartridge, using 156 Read1 and 15 Index1 cycles with kit custom primers. The pooled library was loaded at about 1 pM, and roughly 20% PhiX control was spiked in. From the authors' description of their analysis: The vendor-processed data were analyzed in R, and a clonotype was defined as all T cells that share the same CDR3 nucleotide sequence. In the clone abundance analyses, frequencies were normalized to the 10,000 most abundant clones in each sample. Public T cell clones, averaging fewer than five per sample, were removed before analysis. An abundance difference of at least 32-fold between compartments was the criterion for calling clonotypes tumor-enriched or baseline blood-enriched. A beta-binomial differential abundance model was used to identify clonotypes that expanded or contracted between blood time points. Similarity between tumor and blood repertoires was quantified using the Baroni-Urbani and Buser coefficient, and groups were compared with two-tailed Wilcoxon tests in R. TCRdb re-hosts the immuneACCESS table, in-frame sequences only. Its copies lack some clones; in the studies checked, an unresolved V gene accounts for under half of them, and the cause for the rest is not known. D and trimming were read from the DNA, whereas the V and J calls and clone size are those reported in that table. The sample yields about 22,000 clones; more than 75% were counted once. The top ten clones comprise approximately 39% of the sample.

The receptor's source is a man in his 60s with renal cell carcinoma. Sequenced material: blood, taken from a patient whose treatment included radiotherapy and nephrectomy. The sequence is built from TRBV18 and TRBJ2-7; 12 of the junction bases match TRBD2. The DNA sequence is TGTGCCAGCTCCCCGAGGACTAGCGGGGACTACGAGCAGTACTTC. This translates into CASSPRTSGDYEQYF.